This T cell receptor (beta chain) emerged from a study of T cell responses to AZD1222 COVID-19 vaccine. The protocol was immunoSEQ multiplex PCR, while the TCRdb copy is restricted to in-frame clones and leaves out a portion. The sample holds around 120,000 clones; around nine tenths are singletons and the top ten take around 8%. Germline CDR1 is SGHAT and CDR2 is FQNNGV. There are 16 residues in the CDR3. Trimming shortened V by 5 bases and J by 2 bases, and 16 bases separated the two germline ends. This chain joins TRBV11-2 and TRBJ1-5, with D possibly TRBD1 on 6 matching bases. The TCR sequence derives from an adult in good health. Here the sequenced sample was peripheral blood, taken on day 0 of AZD1222 vaccination. In DNA, the CDR3 is TGTGCCAGCAGCCCTATAGGGGGAGATCGCAATCAGCCCCAGCATTTT. Encoded protein: CASSPIGGDRNQPQHF.